A single sample gave rise to the 6 T cell receptor beta chains below, sequenced in a study of shared clonotypes between healthy human individuals. Clones were sequenced by immunoSEQ multiplex PCR, and TCRdb holds only the in-frame ones, with some missing. This table has 1 million to 1.2 million clones, approximately 75% appearing once. Material for sequencing was memory CD4+ T cells from PBMCs. The subset here: CD45RA-negative fraction. These receptors all come from a man between 18 and 35 years old in good health. Some clones in this sample may be carry-over from other donors' samples.

This clone was counted between two and nine times. The chain links TRBV30 to TRBJ2-1; 7 bases line up with TRBD2. The CDR3 extends over 14 amino acids. CDR1 is GTSNPN, CDR2 SVGIG, per germline (reference sequence). V shed 3 bases and J 0 bases; nucleotides not matched to a gene: 2. CDR3 in amino acids: CAWRPSGSYNEQFF. The CDR3 DNA sequence: TGTGCCTGGAGGCCTAGCGGCTCCTACAATGAGCAGTTCTTC.

As concerns this clone: Other nucleotide sequences in the sample specify the same CDR3. The chain links TRBV6-4 to TRBJ2-1; the D gene is possibly TRBD1 (7 bases). CDR1 is MRHNA, CDR2 SNTAGT, per germline. V lost 4 bases and J 6 bases, leaving 10 bases between the germline ends. The CDR3 totals 13 residues. Here the CDR3 DNA reads TGTGCCAGCAGTGGACAGGGAGGCAATGAGCAGTTCTTC. Its translation: CASSGQGGNEQFF.

The gene calls are TRBV10-2 and TRBJ2-3, with 10 bases matching TRBD2. V was clipped by 6 bases and J by 3 bases; unmatched bases: 9. The CDR3 covers 16 residues. Germline values: CDR1 WSHSY, CDR2 SAAADI. The CDR3 nucleotides are TGCGCCAGCAGATTGAAGACTAGCGGGTGGACAGATACGCAGTATTTT. Its protein product is CASRLKTSGWTDTQYF.

The DNA for the CDR3 is TGTGCCAGCAGTGAAGCTTCCGTCGGGTTCTTC. This codes for CASSEASVGFF. This rearrangement joins TRBV6-1 to TRBJ2-1; unclear D gene. Germline assignment: CDR1 MNHNS and CDR2 SASEGT. Trimming took 0 bases from V and 15 from J, leaving 9 bases between them. This CDR3 has 11 amino acids.

This chain uses TRBV4-2 with TRBJ2-7, with D possibly TRBD2 on 6 matching bases. Trimming cost V 0 bases and J 0 bases, with 12 bases left between them. This CDR3 spans 16 amino acids. CDR1 and CDR2 (germline): LGHNA, YNFKEQ. CDR3 DNA: TGTGCCAGCAGCCAAGATCCCCATAGCGGCTCCTACGAGCAGTACTTC. Protein product: CASSQDPHSGSYEQYF.

The rearrangement links TRBV19 to TRBJ1-3, with TRBD1 as a possible D gene (6 bases). V gave up 9 bases and J gave up 0 bases, with 15 bases separating them. The germline CDR1 and CDR2 sequences are LNHDA and SQIVND (reference sequence). This CDR3 is 15 amino acids long. This chain's CDR3 is CASRGQPNSGNTIYF. In DNA, the CDR3 is TGTGCCAGCAGAGGACAGCCCAACTCTGGAAACACCATATATTTT.